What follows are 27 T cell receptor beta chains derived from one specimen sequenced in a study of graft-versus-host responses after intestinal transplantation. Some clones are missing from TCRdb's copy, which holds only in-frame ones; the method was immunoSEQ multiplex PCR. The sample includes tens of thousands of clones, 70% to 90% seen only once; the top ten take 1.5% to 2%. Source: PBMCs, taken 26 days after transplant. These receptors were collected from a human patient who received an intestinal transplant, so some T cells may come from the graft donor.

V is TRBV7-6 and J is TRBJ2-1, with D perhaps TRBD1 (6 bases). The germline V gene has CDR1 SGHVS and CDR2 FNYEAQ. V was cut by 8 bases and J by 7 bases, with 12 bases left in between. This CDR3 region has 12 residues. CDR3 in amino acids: CASWGPGNEQFF. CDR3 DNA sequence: TGTGCCAGCTGGGGGCCAGGGAATGAGCAGTTCTTC.

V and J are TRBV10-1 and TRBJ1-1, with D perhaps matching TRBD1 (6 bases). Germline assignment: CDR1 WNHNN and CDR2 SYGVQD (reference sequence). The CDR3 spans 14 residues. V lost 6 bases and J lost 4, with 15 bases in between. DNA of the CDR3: TGCGCCAGCAGCTCACAGGGTCGGGTCACTGAAGCTTTCTTT. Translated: CASSSQGRVTEAFF.

The CDR3 reads CASSPRPGKQFF. CDR3 nucleotides: TGTGCCAGCAGTCCAAGGCCGGGGAAGCAGTTCTTC. The chain is built from TRBV27 and TRBJ2-1; D possibly corresponds to TRBD2 (5 bases). Germline assignment: CDR1 MNHEY and CDR2 SMNVEV (reference sequence). Trimming cost V 5 bases and J 11 bases, with 13 bases left between them. The CDR3 runs 12 residues.

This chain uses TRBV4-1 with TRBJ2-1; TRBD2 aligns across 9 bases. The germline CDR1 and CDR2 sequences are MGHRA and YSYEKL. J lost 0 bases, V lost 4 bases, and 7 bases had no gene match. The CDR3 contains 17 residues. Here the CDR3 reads CASSRFERGASYNEQFF. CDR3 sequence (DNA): TGCGCCAGCAGCCGGTTTGAGCGGGGGGCCTCCTACAATGAGCAGTTCTTC.

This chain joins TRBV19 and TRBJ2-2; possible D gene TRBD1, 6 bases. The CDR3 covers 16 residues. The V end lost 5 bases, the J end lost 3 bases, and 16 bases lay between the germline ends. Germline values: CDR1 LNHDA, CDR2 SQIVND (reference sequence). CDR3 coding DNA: TGTGCCAGTAGTGCCAACAGGGTTGTAGACACCGGGGAGCTGTTTTTT. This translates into CASSANRVVDTGELFF.

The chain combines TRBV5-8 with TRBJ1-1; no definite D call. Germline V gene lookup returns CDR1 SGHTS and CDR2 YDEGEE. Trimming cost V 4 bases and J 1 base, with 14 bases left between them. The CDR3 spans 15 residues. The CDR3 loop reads CASSVREGTNTEAFF. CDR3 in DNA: TGTGCCAGCAGCGTCAGAGAGGGAACGAACACTGAAGCTTTCTTT.

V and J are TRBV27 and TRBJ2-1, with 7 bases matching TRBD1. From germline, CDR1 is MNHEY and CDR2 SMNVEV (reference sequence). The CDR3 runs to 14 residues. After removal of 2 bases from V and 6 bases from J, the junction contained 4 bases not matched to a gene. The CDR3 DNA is TGTGCCAGCAGTTTAAGCCGGGACAGCAATGAGCAGTTCTTC. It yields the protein CASSLSRDSNEQFF.

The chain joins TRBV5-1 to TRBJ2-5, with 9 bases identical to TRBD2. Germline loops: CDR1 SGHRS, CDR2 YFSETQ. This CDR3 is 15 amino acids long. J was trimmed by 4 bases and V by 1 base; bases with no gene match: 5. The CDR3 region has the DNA TGCGCCAGCAGCTTGTCTAGCGGGATGCTAGAGACCCAGTACTTC. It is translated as CASSLSSGMLETQYF.

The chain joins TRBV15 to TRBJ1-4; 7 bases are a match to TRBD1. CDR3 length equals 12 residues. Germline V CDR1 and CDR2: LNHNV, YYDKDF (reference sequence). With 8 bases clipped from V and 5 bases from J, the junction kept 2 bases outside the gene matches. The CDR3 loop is CATGTENEKLFF. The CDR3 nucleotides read TGTGCCACCGGGACAGAGAATGAAAAACTGTTTTTT. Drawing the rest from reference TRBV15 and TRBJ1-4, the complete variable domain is DAMVIQNPRYQVTQFGKPVTLSCSQTLNHNVMYWYQQKSSQAPKLLFHYYDKDFNNEADTPDNFQSRRPNTSFCFLDIRSPGLGDTAMYLCATGTENEKLFFGSGTQLSVL.

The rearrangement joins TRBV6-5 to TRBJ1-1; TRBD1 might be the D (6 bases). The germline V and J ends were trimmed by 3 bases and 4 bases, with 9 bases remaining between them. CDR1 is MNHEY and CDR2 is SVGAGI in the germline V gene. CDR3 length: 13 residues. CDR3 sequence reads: CASSYIRGTEAFF. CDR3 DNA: TGTGCCAGCAGTTATATCAGGGGCACTGAAGCTTTCTTT.

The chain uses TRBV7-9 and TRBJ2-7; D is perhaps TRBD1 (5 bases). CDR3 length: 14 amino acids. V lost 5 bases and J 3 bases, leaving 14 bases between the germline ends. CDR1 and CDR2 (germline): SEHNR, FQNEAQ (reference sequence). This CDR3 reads CASSRDSVDYEQYF. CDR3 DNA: TGTGCCAGCAGCCGTGACAGCGTAGACTACGAGCAGTACTTC.

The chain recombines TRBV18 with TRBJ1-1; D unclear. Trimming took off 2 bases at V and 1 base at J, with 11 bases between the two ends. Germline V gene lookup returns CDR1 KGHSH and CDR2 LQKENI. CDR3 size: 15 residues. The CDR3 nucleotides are TGTGCCAGCTCACCATCAGAGGCGACGAACACTGAAGCTTTCTTT. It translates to CASSPSEATNTEAFF. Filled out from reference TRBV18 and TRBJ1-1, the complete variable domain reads NAGVMQNPRHLVRRRGQEARLRCSPMKGHSHVYWYRQLPEEGLKFMVYLQKENIIDESGMPKERFSAEFPKEGPSILRIQQVVRGDSAAYFCASSPSEATNTEAFFGQGTRLTVV.

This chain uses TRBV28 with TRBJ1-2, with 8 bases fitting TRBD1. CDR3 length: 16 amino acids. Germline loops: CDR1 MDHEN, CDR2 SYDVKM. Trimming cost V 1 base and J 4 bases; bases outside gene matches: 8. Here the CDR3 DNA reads TGTGCCAGCAGTTTATCAGGGGGCGCCATGGTCTATGGCTACACCTTC. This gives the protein CASSLSGGAMVYGYTF.

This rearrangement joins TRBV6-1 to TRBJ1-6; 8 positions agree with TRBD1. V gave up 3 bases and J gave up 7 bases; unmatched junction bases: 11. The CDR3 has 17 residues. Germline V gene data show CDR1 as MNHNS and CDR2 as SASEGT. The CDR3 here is CASSESPQGAINSPLHF. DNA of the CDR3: TGTGCCAGCAGTGAGTCGCCCCAGGGGGCGATCAATTCACCCCTCCACTTT.

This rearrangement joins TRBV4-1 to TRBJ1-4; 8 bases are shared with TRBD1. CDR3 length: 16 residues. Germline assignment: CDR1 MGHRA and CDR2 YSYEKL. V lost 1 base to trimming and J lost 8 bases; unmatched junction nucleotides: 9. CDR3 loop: CASSQVPTGEREKLFF. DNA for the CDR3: TGCGCCAGCAGCCAAGTCCCGACAGGGGAGAGGGAAAAACTGTTTTTT.

The CDR3 DNA follows: TGTGCCAGCAGCTCCGTAAGGGAGGGGCAGTACGTC. Residues: CASSSVREGQYV. The chain couples TRBV6-5 to TRBJ2-7; 7 bases match TRBD2. The CDR3 length is 12 residues. V lost 6 bases and J lost 9; bases outside the gene matches: 8. Germline-derived CDR1 and CDR2 are MNHEY and SVGAGI.

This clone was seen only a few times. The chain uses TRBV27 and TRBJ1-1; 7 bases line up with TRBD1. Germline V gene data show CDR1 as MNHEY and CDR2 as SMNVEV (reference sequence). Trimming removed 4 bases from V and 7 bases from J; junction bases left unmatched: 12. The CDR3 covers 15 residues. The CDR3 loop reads CASSSGTAEWDEAFF. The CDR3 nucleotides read TGTGCCAGCAGTTCGGGGACAGCAGAATGGGATGAAGCTTTCTTT.

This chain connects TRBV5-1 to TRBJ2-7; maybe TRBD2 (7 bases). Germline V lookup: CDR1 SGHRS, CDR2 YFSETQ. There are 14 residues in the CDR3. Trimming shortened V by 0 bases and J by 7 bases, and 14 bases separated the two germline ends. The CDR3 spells CASSLAGGTLEQYF. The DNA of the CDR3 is TGCGCCAGCAGCTTGGCGGGGGGCACCTTGGAGCAGTACTTC.

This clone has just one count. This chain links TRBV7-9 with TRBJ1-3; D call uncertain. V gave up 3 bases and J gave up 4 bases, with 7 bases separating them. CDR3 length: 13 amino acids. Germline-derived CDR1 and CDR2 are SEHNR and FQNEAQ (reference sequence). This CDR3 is CASSLGTGNTIYF. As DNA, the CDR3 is TGTGCCAGCAGCTTGGGCACGGGAAACACCATATATTTT.

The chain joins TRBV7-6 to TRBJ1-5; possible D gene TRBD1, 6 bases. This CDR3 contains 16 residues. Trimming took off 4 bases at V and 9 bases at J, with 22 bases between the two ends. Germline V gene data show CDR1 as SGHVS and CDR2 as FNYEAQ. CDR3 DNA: TGTGCCAGCAGCTCCACCTTAGGGGGGGCGGAGGGGCCCCAGCATTTT. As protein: CASSSTLGGAEGPQHF.

CDR3 in amino acids: CASSFFRGPPPSTDTQYF. The CDR3 DNA is TGTGCCAGCAGCTTTTTCAGGGGGCCCCCCCCCAGCACAGATACGCAGTATTTT. This chain uses TRBV5-6 with TRBJ2-3, with 8 bases fitting TRBD1. Germline CDR1 is SGHDT and CDR2 is YYEEEE. J was trimmed by 0 bases and V by 2 bases; bases with no gene match: 11. CDR3 length: 18 residues.

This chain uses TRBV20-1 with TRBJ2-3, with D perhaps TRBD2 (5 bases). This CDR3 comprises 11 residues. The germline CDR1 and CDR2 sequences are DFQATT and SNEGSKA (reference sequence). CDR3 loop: CRVARTDTQYF. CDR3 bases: TGCAGGGTAGCGCGCACAGATACGCAGTATTTT.

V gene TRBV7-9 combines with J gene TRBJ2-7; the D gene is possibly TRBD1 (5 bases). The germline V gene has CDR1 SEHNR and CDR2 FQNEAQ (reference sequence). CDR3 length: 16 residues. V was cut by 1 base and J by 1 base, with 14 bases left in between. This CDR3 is CASSLVSGSRSYEQYF. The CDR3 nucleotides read TGTGCCAGCAGCTTAGTGTCAGGGTCCCGGTCCTACGAGCAGTACTTC.

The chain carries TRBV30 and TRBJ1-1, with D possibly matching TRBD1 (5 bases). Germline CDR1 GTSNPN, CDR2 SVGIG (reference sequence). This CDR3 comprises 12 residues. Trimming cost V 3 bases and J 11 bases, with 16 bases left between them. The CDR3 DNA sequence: TGTGCCTGGAGGGCCCAGGGACTGGAGGCTTTCTTT. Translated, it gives CAWRAQGLEAFF.

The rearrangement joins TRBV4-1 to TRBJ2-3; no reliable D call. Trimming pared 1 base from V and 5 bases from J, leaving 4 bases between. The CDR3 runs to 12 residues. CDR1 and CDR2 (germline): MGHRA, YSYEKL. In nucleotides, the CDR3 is TGCGCCAGCAGCCAAGTCTTAGATACGCAGTATTTT. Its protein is CASSQVLDTQYF.

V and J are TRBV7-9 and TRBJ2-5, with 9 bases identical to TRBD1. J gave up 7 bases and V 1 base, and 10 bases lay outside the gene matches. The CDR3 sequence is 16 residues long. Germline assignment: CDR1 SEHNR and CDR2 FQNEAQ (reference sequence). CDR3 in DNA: TGTGCCAGCAGCTTAGACACACCCACAGGGGGCGCGACCCAGTACTTC. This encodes CASSLDTPTGGATQYF.

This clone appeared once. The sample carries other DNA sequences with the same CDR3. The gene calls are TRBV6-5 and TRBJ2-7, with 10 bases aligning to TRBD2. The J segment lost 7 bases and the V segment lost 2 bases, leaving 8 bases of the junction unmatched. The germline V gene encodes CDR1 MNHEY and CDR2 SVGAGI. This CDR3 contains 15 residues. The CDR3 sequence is CASSYEAGGPGEQYF. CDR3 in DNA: TGTGCCAGCAGTTACGAAGCGGGAGGGCCGGGTGAGCAGTACTTC.